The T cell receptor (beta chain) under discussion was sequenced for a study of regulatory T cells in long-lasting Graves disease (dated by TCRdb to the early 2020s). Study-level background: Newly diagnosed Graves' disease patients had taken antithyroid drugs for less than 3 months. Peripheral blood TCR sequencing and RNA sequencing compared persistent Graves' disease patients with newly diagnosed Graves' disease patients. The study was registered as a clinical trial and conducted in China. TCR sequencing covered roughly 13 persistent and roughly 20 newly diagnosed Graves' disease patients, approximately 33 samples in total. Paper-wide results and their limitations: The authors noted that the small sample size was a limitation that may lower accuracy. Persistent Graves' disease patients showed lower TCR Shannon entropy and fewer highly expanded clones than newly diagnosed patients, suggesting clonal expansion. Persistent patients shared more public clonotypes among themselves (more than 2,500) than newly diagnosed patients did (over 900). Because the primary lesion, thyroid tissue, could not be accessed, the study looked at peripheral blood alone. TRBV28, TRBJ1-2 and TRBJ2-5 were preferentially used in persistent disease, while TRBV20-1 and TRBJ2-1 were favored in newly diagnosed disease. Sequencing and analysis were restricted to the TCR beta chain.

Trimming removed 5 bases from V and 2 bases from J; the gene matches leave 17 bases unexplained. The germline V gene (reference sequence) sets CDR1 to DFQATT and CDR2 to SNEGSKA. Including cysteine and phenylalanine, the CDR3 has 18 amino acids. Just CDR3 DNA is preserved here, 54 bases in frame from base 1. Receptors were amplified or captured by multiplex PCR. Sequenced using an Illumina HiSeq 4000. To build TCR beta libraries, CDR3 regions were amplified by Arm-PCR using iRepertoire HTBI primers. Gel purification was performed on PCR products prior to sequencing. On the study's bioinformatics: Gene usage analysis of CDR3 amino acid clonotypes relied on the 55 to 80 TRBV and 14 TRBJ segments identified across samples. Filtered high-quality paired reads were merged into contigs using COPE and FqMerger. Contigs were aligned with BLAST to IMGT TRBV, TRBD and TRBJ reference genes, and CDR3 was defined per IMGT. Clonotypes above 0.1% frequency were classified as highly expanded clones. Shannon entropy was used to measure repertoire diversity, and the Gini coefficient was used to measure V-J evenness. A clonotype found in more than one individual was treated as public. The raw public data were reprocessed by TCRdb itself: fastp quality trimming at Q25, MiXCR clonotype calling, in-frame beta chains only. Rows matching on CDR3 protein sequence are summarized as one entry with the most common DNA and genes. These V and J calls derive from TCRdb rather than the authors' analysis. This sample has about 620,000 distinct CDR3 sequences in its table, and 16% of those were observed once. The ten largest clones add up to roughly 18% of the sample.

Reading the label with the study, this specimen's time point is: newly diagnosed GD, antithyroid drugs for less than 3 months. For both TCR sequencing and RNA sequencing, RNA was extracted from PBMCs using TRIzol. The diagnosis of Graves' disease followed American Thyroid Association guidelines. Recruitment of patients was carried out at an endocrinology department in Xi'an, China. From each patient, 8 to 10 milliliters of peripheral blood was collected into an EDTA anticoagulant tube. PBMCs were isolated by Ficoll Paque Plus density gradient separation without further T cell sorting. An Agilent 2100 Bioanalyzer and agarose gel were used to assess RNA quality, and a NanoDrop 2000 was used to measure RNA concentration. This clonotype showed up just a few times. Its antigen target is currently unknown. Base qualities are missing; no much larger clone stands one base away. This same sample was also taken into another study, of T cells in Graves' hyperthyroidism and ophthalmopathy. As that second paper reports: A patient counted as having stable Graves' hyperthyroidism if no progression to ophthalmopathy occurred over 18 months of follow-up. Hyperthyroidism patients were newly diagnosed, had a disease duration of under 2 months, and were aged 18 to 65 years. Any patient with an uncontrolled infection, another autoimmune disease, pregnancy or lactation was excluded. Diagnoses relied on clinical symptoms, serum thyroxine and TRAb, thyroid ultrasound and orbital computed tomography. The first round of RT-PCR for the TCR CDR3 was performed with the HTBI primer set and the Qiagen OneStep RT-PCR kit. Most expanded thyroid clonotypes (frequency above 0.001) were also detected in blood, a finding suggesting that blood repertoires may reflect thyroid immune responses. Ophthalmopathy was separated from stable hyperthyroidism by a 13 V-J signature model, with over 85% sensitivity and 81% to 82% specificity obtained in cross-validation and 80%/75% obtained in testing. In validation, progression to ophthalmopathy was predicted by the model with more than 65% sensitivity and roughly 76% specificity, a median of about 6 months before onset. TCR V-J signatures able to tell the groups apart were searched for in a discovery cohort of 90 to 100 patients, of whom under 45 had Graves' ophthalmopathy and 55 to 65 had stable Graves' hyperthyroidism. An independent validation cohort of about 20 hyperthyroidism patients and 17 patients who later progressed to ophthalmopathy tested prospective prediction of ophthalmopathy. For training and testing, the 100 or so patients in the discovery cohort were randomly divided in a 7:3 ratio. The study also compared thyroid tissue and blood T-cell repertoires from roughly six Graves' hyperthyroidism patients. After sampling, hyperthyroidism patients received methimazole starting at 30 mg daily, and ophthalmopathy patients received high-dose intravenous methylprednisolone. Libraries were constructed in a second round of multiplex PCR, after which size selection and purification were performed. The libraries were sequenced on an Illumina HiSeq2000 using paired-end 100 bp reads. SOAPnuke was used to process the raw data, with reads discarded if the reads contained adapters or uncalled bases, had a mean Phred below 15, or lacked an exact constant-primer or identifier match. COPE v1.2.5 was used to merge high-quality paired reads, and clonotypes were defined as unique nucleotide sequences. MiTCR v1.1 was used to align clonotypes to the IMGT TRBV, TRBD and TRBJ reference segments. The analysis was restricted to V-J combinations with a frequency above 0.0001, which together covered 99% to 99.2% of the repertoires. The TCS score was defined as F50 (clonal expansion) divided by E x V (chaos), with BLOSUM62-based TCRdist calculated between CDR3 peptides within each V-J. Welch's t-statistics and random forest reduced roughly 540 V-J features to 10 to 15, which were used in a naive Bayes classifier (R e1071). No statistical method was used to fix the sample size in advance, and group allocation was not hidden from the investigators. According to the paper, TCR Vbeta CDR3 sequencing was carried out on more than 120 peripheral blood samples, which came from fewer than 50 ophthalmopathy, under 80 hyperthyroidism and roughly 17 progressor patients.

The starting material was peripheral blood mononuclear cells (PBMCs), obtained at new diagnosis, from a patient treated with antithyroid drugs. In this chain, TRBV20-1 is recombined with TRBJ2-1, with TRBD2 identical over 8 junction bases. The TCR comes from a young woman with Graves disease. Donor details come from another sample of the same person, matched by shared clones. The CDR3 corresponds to CSAGRPSAGGGPYNEQFF. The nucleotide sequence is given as TGCAGTGCTGGGCGGCCGAGCGCGGGAGGAGGGCCCTACAATGAGCAGTTCTTC.